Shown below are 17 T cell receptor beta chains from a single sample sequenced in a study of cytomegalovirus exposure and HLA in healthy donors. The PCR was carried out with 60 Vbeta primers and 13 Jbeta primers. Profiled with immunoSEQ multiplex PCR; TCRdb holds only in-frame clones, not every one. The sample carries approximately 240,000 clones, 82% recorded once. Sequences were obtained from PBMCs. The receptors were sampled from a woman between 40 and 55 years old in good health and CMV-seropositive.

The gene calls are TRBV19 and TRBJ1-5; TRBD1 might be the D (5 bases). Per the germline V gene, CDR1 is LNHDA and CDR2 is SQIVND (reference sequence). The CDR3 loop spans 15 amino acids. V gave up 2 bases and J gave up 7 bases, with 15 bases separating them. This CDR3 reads CASSIPRGSRQPQHF. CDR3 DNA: TGTGCCAGTAGTATACCCCGGGGGTCGAGGCAGCCCCAGCATTTT. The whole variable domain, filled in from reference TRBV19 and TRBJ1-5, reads DGGITQSPKYLFRKEGQNVTLSCEQNLNHDAMYWYRQDPGQGLRLIYYSQIVNDFQKGDIAEGYSVSREKKESFPLTVTSAQKNPTAFYLCASSIPRGSRQPQHFGDGTRLSIL.

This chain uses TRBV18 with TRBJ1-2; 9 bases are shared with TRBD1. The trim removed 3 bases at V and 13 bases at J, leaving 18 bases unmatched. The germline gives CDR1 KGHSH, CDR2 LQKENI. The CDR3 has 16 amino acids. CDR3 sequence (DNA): TGTGCCAGCTCACCCACATCGGGACAGGGAGGGATCTCGTTCACCTTC. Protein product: CASSPTSGQGGISFTF.

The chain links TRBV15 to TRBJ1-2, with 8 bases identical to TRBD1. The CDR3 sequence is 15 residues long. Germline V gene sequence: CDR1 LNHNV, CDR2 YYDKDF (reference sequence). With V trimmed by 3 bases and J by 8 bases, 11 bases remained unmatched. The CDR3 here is CATSRERQGAAGYTF. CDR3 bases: TGTGCCACCAGCAGGGAAAGGCAGGGGGCCGCGGGCTACACCTTC.

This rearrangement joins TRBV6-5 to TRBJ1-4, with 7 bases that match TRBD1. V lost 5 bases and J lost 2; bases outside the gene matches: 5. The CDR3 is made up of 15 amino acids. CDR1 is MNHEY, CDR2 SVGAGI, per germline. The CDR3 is CASSQRGLTNEKLFF. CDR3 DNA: TGTGCCAGCAGTCAAAGGGGGCTTACTAATGAAAAACTGTTTTTT.

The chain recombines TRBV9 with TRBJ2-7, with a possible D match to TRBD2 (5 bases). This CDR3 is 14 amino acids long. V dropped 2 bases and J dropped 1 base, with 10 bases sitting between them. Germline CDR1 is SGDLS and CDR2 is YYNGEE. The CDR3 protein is CASSVGLHSYEQYF. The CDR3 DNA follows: TGTGCCAGCAGCGTCGGACTCCATTCCTACGAGCAGTACTTC.

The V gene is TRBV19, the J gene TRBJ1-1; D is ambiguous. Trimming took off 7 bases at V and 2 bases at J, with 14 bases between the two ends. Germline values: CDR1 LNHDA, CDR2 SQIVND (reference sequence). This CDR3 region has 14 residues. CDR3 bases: TGTGCCAGTAAAAACGGACTGGCTAACACTGAAGCTTTCTTT. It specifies CASKNGLANTEAFF.

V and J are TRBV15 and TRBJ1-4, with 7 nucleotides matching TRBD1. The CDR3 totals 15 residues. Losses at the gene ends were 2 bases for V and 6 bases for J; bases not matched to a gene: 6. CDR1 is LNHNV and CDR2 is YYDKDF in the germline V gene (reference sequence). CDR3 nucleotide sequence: TGTGCCACCAGCAGATCGGGACAGTGGGATGAAAAACTGTTTTTT. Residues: CATSRSGQWDEKLFF. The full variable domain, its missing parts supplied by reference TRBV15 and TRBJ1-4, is DAMVIQNPRYQVTQFGKPVTLSCSQTLNHNVMYWYQQKSSQAPKLLFHYYDKDFNNEADTPDNFQSRRPNTSFCFLDIRSPGLGDTAMYLCATSRSGQWDEKLFFGSGTQLSVL.

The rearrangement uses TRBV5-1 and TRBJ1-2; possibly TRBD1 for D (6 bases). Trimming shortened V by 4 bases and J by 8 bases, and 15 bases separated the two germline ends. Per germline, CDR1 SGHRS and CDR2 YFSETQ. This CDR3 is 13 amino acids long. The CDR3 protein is CASSIRGFGGYTF. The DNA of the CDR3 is TGCGCCAGCAGCATCAGGGGTTTCGGGGGCTACACCTTC.

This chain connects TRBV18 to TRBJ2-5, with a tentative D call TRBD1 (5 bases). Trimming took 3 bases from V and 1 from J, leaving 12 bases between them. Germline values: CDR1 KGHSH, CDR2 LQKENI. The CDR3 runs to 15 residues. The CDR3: CASSPQQAIQETQYF. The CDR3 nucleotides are TGTGCCAGCTCACCCCAACAGGCAATCCAAGAGACCCAGTACTTC.

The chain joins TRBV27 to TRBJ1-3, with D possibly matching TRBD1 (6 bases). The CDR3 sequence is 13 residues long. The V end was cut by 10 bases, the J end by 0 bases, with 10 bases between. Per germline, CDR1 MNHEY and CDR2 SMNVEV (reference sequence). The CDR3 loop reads CANQGRSGNTIYF. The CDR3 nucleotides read TGTGCCAACCAGGGGCGCTCTGGAAACACCATATATTTT.

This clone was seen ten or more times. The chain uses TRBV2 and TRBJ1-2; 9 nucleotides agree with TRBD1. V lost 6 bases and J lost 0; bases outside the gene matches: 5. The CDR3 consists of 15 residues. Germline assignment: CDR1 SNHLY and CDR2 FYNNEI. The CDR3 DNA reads TGTGCCAGCAGGGAGGACAGGGGAGCTAACTATGGCTACACCTTC. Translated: CASREDRGANYGYTF.

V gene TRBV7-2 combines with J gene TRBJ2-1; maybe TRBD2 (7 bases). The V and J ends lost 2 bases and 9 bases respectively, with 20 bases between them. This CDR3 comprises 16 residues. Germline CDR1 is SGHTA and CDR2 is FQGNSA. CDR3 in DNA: TGTGCCAGCAGCTTATTTGGGAGGGGGAAGCCCAGTGAGCAGTTCTTC. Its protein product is CASSLFGRGKPSEQFF.

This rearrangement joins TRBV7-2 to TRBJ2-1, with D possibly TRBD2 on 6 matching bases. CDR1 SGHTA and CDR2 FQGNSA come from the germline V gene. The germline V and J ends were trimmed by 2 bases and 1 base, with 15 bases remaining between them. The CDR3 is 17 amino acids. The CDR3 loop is CASSLFRRRDSYNEQFF. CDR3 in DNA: TGTGCCAGCAGCTTATTTCGGAGGAGGGATTCCTACAATGAGCAGTTCTTC.

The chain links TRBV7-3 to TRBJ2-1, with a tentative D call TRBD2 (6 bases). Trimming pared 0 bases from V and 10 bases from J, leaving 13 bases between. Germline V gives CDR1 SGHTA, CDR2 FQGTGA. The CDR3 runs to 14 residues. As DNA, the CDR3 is TGTGCCAGCAGCTTAACCACGGGACTTTCCGAGCAGTTCTTC. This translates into CASSLTTGLSEQFF.

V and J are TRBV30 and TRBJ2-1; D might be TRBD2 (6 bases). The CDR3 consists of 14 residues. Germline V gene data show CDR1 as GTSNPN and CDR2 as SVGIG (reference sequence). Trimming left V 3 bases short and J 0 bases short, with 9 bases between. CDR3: CAWRGGVSYNEQFF. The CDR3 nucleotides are TGTGCCTGGAGAGGAGGGGTCTCCTACAATGAGCAGTTCTTC.

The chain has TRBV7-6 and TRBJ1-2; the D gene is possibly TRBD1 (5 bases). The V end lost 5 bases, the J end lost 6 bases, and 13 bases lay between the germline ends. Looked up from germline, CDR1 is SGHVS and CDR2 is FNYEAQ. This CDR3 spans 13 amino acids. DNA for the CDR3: TGTGCCAGCAGCCAAGGGGTGGGTAATGGCTACACCTTC. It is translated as CASSQGVGNGYTF.

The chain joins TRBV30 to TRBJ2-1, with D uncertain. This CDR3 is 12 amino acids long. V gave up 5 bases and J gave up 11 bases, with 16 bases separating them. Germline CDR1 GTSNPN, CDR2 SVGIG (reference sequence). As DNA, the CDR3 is TGTGCCTGGGGTAAAGATAGTCCCCAGCAGTTCTTC. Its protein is CAWGKDSPQQFF.